The present T cell receptor beta chain was sequenced within a study of low-dose radiotherapy and immunotherapy resistance in tumors. First-strand cDNA used TRAV- and TRBV-specific primers, covering alpha and beta chains. PCR amplification of the TCRs was performed with Phusion for 20 PCR cycles, and it relied on a constant-region primer together with a V-primer adapter. TCRdb processed the reads anew with MiXCR; each CDR3 protein has one entry. The sample yields roughly 19,000 distinct CDR3 sequences, approximately 79% seen once. A few counts support this clonotype. CDR1 is SGHRS, CDR2 YFSETQ, per germline. V shed 3 bases and J 11 bases; nucleotides not matched to a gene: 8. The CDR3 consists of 14 residues.

The TCR originated in a human donor with advanced metastatic prostate, ovarian, gallbladder or colorectal cancer (not recorded which). This table probably holds off-target reads from a library built for another chain. V and J are TRBV5-1 and TRBJ2-1, with 10 bases lining up with TRBD2. This CDR3 reads CASSSGTSEAQQFF. CDR3 DNA: TGCGCCAGCAGCTCCGGGACTAGCGAGGCACAGCAGTTCTTC.